This T cell receptor beta chain was recovered during a study of prognosis after radiotherapy for stage I lung cancer. Study in general: Patients numbered about a dozen men and a handful of women, aged roughly 50 to 84 with a median of roughly 74 years. The biologically effective dose of the SBRT radiotherapy was at least 100 Gy, given over 3 to 5 fractions. Whole-study results and caveats: In patients receiving stereotactic body radiation therapy, unique TCR clone counts fell afterward, median roughly 10,000 versus 7,000.

In the case of this clonotype: The antigen remains unidentified. This likely reflects a read error, since a far larger clone is one base away.

The CDR3 loop spans 15 amino acids. CDR1 and CDR2 (germline): SGHTA, FQGNSA. The J segment lost 7 bases and the V segment lost 5 bases, leaving 8 bases of the junction unmatched. By two-round multiplex PCR, the TCR beta CDR3 was amplified from genomic DNA. Gene-specific TRBV and TRBJ primers were used in PCR round one. TCRdb re-analysed the multiplex PCR reads in MiXCR, keeping a single row per CDR3 protein. The table has fewer than 40,000 distinct CDR3 sequences, about 39% seen once. The origin of this receptor is a donor at least 50 years old with non-small cell lung cancer. The material was PBMCs, obtained before or after stereotactic body radiation therapy (not recorded which). This sequence joins TRBV7-2 and TRBJ1-6; 7 nucleotides line up with TRBD1. Here the CDR3 reads CASSPSGQENSPLHF. The CDR3 bases are TGTGCCAGCAGCCCCTCAGGACAGGAAAATTCACCCCTCCACTTT.